Listed below are T cell receptor beta chains from one sample, sequenced in a study of spatial heterogeneity in lung cancer. TCRdb ran MiXCR on the 5' RACE reads and lists one entry per CDR3 protein. The profile shows 20,000 to 25,000 distinct CDR3 sequences, over 5.5% of them singletons. The sample was PBMCs, taken at surgery. Receptor source: a male donor with early-stage non-small cell lung cancer. The CDR3 runs from the conserved cysteine through the conserved F or W. Each record gives: V gene, clone size, D gene, J gene, CDR3 protein, CDR3 DNA. D genes are given only for firm matches. Size values are once, few and many counts, or a class for expanded clones, and some rows have none.

>TRBV9|-|TRBD2|TRBJ2-1
CASSVELRGSGEQFF
TGTGCCAGCAGCGTAGAATTGCGGGGGAGTGGTGAGCAGTTCTTC
>TRBV6-5|few|-|TRBJ2-5
CASSRGLGGETQYF
TGTGCCAGCAGTCGCGGACTAGGGGGAGAGACCCAGTACTTC
>TRBV6-2/TRBV6-3|many|TRBD2|TRBJ2-7
CASRNGLAGATEQYF
TGTGCCAGCCGAAACGGACTAGCGGGAGCAACCGAGCAGTACTTC
>TRBV6-1|many|-|TRBJ2-7
CASSEIGPSHYEQYF
TGTGCCAGCAGTGAAATTGGCCCTTCGCACTACGAGCAGTACTTC
>TRBV2|many|-|TRBJ1-2
CASLRPTGDYGYTF
TGTGCCAGCTTACGCCCGACAGGCGACTATGGCTACACCTTC
>TRBV28|many|TRBD2|TRBJ2-7
CASRGGLAVYEQYF
TGTGCCAGCAGGGGGGGACTAGCGGTCTACGAGCAGTACTTC
>TRBV7-9|many|-|TRBJ1-6
CASRAGASYNSPLHF
TGTGCCAGCAGGGCTGGTGCGTCCTATAATTCACCCCTCCACTTT
>TRBV27|many|TRBD1|TRBJ1-4
CASSFRTAPGQGKELFF
TGTGCCAGCAGTTTTCGGACTGCTCCGGGACAGGGAAAAGAGCTGTTTTTT
>TRBV6-5|-|-|TRBJ2-3
CASTKGYTQYF
TGTGCCAGCACCAAGGGGTATACGCAGTATTTT
>TRBV6-5|many|-|TRBJ2-1
CASSSTTSGREQFF
-
>TRBV7-3|many|TRBD1|TRBJ1-6
CASSSEAGGAGRNSPLHF
TGTGCCAGCAGCTCCGAGGCAGGGGGCGCGGGTCGAAATTCACCCCTCCACTTT
>TRBV2|many|TRBD2|TRBJ2-1
CASRGTSGWNEQFF
TGTGCCAGCAGGGGAACTAGCGGTTGGAATGAGCAGTTCTTC
>TRBV20-1|-|-|TRBJ1-2
CRARASARGYTF
TGCAGAGCTCGCGCCTCAGCGAGGGGCTACACCTTC
>TRBV7-2|many|-|TRBJ2-3
CASSRGRQDTQYF
TGTGCCAGCAGCCGGGGGCGGCAAGATACGCAGTATTTT
>TRBV20-1|many|-|TRBJ2-1
CSASGAHNEQFF
TGCAGTGCCAGCGGAGCTCACAATGAGCAGTTCTTC
>TRBV19|-|TRBD1|TRBJ1-3
CASTRQGSGNTIYF
TGTGCCAGTACACGACAGGGGTCTGGAAACACCATATATTTT
>TRBV20-1|-|TRBD1|TRBJ1-5
CSVRDRDNQPQHF
TGCAGTGTCAGGGACAGGGACAATCAGCCCCAGCATTTT
>TRBV12-3/TRBV12-4|many|-|TRBJ1-5
CASSLWGYNQPQHF
TGTGCCAGCAGTTTATGGGGGTACAATCAGCCCCAGCATTTT
>TRBV5-8|-|TRBD1|TRBJ1-4
CASSQGTATGEKLFF
TGTGCCAGCAGCCAAGGGACAGCCACCGGTGAAAAACTGTTTTTT
>TRBV6-2/TRBV6-3|many|TRBD1|TRBJ1-1
CASSYVLDRGTDTEAFF
TGTGCCAGCAGTTACGTCTTGGACAGGGGCACGGACACTGAAGCTTTCTTT
>TRBV30|many|-|TRBJ2-2
CAWSAVAATGELFF
TGTGCCTGGAGTGCAGTAGCAGCCACCGGGGAGCTGTTTTTT
>TRBV28|few|TRBD1|TRBJ2-7
CASSPGQPGNEQYF
TGTGCCAGCAGCCCGGGACAGCCTGGGAACGAGCAGTACTTC
>TRBV6-5|-|-|TRBJ1-6
CASSYSNRGNSPLHF
TGTGCCAGCAGTTACTCGAACCGGGGTAATTCACCCCTCCACTTT
>TRBV19|many|TRBD2|TRBJ2-5
CASSRNAGGQETQYF
TGTGCCAGTAGCCGGAACGCGGGGGGCCAAGAGACCCAGTACTTC
>TRBV28|many|-|TRBJ1-5
CASSLQGYQPQHF
TGTGCCAGCAGTTTACAGGGTTATCAGCCCCAGCATTTT
>TRBV7-2|many|-|TRBJ2-7
CASSLERGAPYEQYF
TGTGCCAGCAGCCTAGAAAGAGGAGCTCCCTACGAGCAGTACTTC
>TRBV7-3|-|TRBD1|TRBJ2-7
CASSPGGAHYEQYF
TGTGCCAGCAGCCCAGGGGGCGCCCACTACGAGCAGTACTTC
>TRBV14|many|TRBD1|TRBJ2-1
CASSQRGRYNEQFF
TGTGCCAGCAGCCAAAGGGGGCGTTACAATGAGCAGTTCTTC
>TRBV6-5|-|-|TRBJ1-6
CASSYRQANSPLHF
TGTGCCAGCAGTTATCGCCAGGCGAATTCACCCCTCCACTTT
>TRBV2|many|-|TRBJ1-1
CASRWNTERRTEAFF
TGTGCCAGCAGATGGAATACGGAGCGGAGGACTGAAGCTTTCTTT
>TRBV10-3|many|TRBD1|TRBJ2-2
CAISKTGGDTGSGELFF
TGTGCCATCAGCAAGACAGGGGGCGATACAGGAAGCGGGGAGCTGTTTTTT
>TRBV7-2|many|TRBD2|TRBJ2-7
CASSHRLAGQLTYEQYF
TGTGCCAGCAGCCATCGTCTAGCGGGCCAGCTCACCTACGAGCAGTACTTC
>TRBV10-3|many|TRBD1|TRBJ2-3
CAISPTGTGADTQYF
TGTGCCATCAGCCCAACCGGGACAGGTGCAGATACGCAGTATTTT
>TRBV29-1|many|-|TRBJ2-6
CSVEKSSGANVLTF
TGCAGCGTTGAAAAGAGCTCTGGGGCCAACGTCCTGACTTTC
>TRBV20-1|many|TRBD1|TRBJ1-5
CSAREGTANQPQHF
TGCAGTGCTAGAGAAGGGACAGCAAATCAGCCCCAGCATTTT
>TRBV7-2|many|TRBD1|TRBJ1-4
CASSTGTANEKLFF
TGTGCCAGCAGCACCGGGACAGCTAATGAAAAACTGTTTTTT
>TRBV14|medium-sized|-|TRBJ2-6
CASSQGGYSGANVLTF
TGTGCCAGCAGCCAGGGGGGTTACTCTGGGGCCAACGTCCTGACTTTC
>TRBV20-1|many|-|TRBJ2-3
CSARADAGEGGRNTQYF
TGCAGTGCTAGAGCCGACGCGGGGGAAGGGGGAAGGAATACGCAGTATTTT
>TRBV15|-|TRBD1|TRBJ1-1
CATNTGQGYTEAFF
TGTGCCACGAATACGGGACAGGGTTACACTGAAGCTTTCTTT
>TRBV7-3|many|-|TRBJ2-1
CASSLSPSNEQFF
TGTGCCAGCAGCTTATCTCCCTCCAATGAGCAGTTCTTC
>TRBV20-1|medium-sized|TRBD2|TRBJ2-5
CSALGTSETQYF
TGCAGTGCTCTAGGGACTAGCGAGACCCAGTACTTC
>TRBV7-6|many|-|TRBJ1-5
CASSLSAGPYSNQPQHF
TGTGCCAGCAGCTTATCAGCAGGCCCTTATAGCAATCAGCCCCAGCATTTT